This is a list of T cell receptor beta chains from one sample in a study of memory CD4+ T cells and cytomegalovirus serostatus. TCRdb's copy holds only in-frame clones and misses some; the assay was immunoSEQ multiplex PCR. Of around 60,000 clones in the sample, 82% were seen once. Sequenced sample: memory CD4+ T cells from blood. The source is an adult in good health and CMV-seronegative. The CDR3 runs from the conserved cysteine through the conserved F or W. The D gene is left open where the match is weak. Expanded clones are given a class, and other clones once, few, many or no size at all.

v_call: TRBV19; d_call: .; cdr3_length: 15; j_call: TRBJ2-5; clone_size: once; cdr3_nt: TGTGCCAGTAGTAGTTGGGGAGGCCGAAGGGAGACCCAGTACTTC; cdr3_aa: CASSSWGGRRETQYF
v_call: TRBV7-9; d_call: .; cdr3_length: 15; j_call: TRBJ1-1; clone_size: medium-sized; cdr3_nt: TGTGCCAGCAGCGCCCCGGACAGCCCGAAAGCTGAAGCTTTCTTT; cdr3_aa: CASSAPDSPKAEAFF
v_call: TRBV29-1; d_call: TRBD1; cdr3_length: 14; j_call: TRBJ1-2; clone_size: .; cdr3_nt: TGCAGCGTTGAAGCCCCGGGACAGGGGGTTGGCTACACCTTC; cdr3_aa: CSVEAPGQGVGYTF
v_call: TRBV4-1; d_call: .; cdr3_length: 15; j_call: TRBJ1-3; clone_size: .; cdr3_nt: TGCGCCAGCAGCCAAACCCGGGATCGGGGAAACACCATATATTTT; cdr3_aa: CASSQTRDRGNTIYF
v_call: TRBV19; d_call: .; cdr3_length: 10; j_call: TRBJ1-2; clone_size: .; cdr3_nt: TGTGCCAGTATCGGGGAGGACTACACCTTC; cdr3_aa: CASIGEDYTF
v_call: TRBV6-6; d_call: .; cdr3_length: 15; j_call: TRBJ2-3; clone_size: .; cdr3_nt: TGTGCCAGCAGTTCCCCGGGGGAGTTGACAGATACGCAGTATTTT; cdr3_aa: CASSSPGELTDTQYF
v_call: TRBV9; d_call: TRBD2; cdr3_length: 17; j_call: TRBJ2-1; clone_size: .; cdr3_nt: TGTGCCAGCAGCGTAGTGGCTAGCGGGGGGGTTTACAATGAGCAGTTCTTC; cdr3_aa: CASSVVASGGVYNEQFF
v_call: TRBV11-2; d_call: .; cdr3_length: 16; j_call: TRBJ2-6; clone_size: .; cdr3_nt: TGTGCCAGCAGCTTATTAGATCGGGCTGGGGCCAACGTCCTGACTTTC; cdr3_aa: CASSLLDRAGANVLTF
v_call: TRBV11-2; d_call: .; cdr3_length: 11; j_call: TRBJ1-1; clone_size: .; cdr3_nt: TGTGCCAGCGGGGGTGACACTGAAGCTTTCTTT; cdr3_aa: CASGGDTEAFF
v_call: TRBV7-3; d_call: .; cdr3_length: 14; j_call: TRBJ2-2; clone_size: .; cdr3_nt: TGTGCCAGCAGCTCTACACCCTCCACCGGGGAGCTGTTTTTT; cdr3_aa: CASSSTPSTGELFF